These T cell receptor beta chains were read from a single sample in a study of T cell responses to AZD1222 COVID-19 vaccine. Sequenced by immunoSEQ multiplex PCR; TCRdb stores in-frame clones only, minus some. The sample holds about 120,000 clones, about nine tenths seen once. Sequencing used peripheral blood, obtained on day 0 of AZD1222 vaccination. The receptors shown here come from an adult in good health. CDR3s include the opening cysteine and the closing phenylalanine or tryptophan. Fields, in order: V gene, J gene, D gene, clone size, CDR3 DNA, CDR3 protein. The D gene is left open where the match is weak. Clone size is stated in some rows and not others, as once, few, many or a class when expanded.

V: TRBV6-1; J: TRBJ2-1; D: TRBD2; size: .; DNA: TGTGCCAGCAGTGAATGGGGACTAGGTCCCTACAATGAGCAGTTCTTC; CDR3: CASSEWGLGPYNEQFF
V: TRBV6-5; J: TRBJ1-6; D: .; size: .; DNA: TGTGCCAGCACCCAGGGGCGATACCGTAATTCACCCCTCCACTTT; CDR3: CASTQGRYRNSPLHF
V: TRBV7-7; J: TRBJ2-1; D: .; size: .; DNA: TGTGCCAGCAGCTTAGACGGGGGAACCTACAATGAGCAGTTCTTC; CDR3: CASSLDGGTYNEQFF
V: TRBV7-9; J: TRBJ2-2; D: TRBD1; size: .; DNA: TGTGCCAGCAGCCCGACAGGGGGAACCTCGAACACCGGGGAGCTGTTTTTT; CDR3: CASSPTGGTSNTGELFF
V: TRBV4-1; J: TRBJ1-4; D: .; size: .; DNA: TGCGCCAGCAGCCAATGGGGGACATTTGGAGGTGAAAAACTGTTTTTT; CDR3: CASSQWGTFGGEKLFF
V: TRBV7-2; J: TRBJ2-1; D: .; size: .; DNA: TGTGCCAGCAGCTTACCGTACAATGAGCAGTTCTTC; CDR3: CASSLPYNEQFF
V: TRBV7-6; J: TRBJ2-7; D: TRBD2; size: .; DNA: TGTGCCAGCAGCTTAGGGGACAGCGGGGGGTACGAGCAGTACTTC; CDR3: CASSLGDSGGYEQYF
V: TRBV25-1; J: TRBJ1-2; D: .; size: .; DNA: TGTGCCAGCAGTGAATGGGGAGGGACGGAGGCCACCTTC; CDR3: CASSEWGGTEATF
V: TRBV18; J: TRBJ1-3; D: TRBD1; size: once; DNA: TGTGCCAGCTCACCACTCCCTGGACAGGTGTGGAACACCATATATTTT; CDR3: CASSPLPGQVWNTIYF
V: TRBV7-9; J: TRBJ1-2; D: .; size: .; DNA: TGTGCCAGCAGTTTATCATCGGGTGGCTACACCTTC; CDR3: CASSLSSGGYTF
V: TRBV6-2/TRBV6-3; J: TRBJ1-2; D: TRBD1; size: .; DNA: TGTGCCAGCAGTTACTCGATCACAGGGGATGGCTACACCTTC; CDR3: CASSYSITGDGYTF
V: TRBV6-5; J: TRBJ1-2; D: .; size: .; DNA: TGTGCCACCCAGATTGGAGGCATTTATGGCTACACCTTC; CDR3: CATQIGGIYGYTF
V: TRBV6-4; J: TRBJ2-2; D: .; size: .; DNA: TGTGCCAGCAGCAAAGGCAGCGTAAACACCGGGGAGCTGTTTTTT; CDR3: CASSKGSVNTGELFF
V: TRBV2; J: TRBJ1-1; D: .; size: .; DNA: TGTGCCAGCAGTGAATGGGGGCCGGGCACTGAAGCTTTCTTT; CDR3: CASSEWGPGTEAFF
V: TRBV6-5; J: TRBJ1-1; D: .; size: .; DNA: TGTGCCAGCAGTTATCGGGGGTTGCTTGAAGCTTTCTTT; CDR3: CASSYRGLLEAFF
V: TRBV18; J: TRBJ1-3; D: .; size: .; DNA: TGTGCCAGCTCACGGGTAACTGGAAACACCATATATTTT; CDR3: CASSRVTGNTIYF
V: TRBV12-5; J: TRBJ1-6; D: .; size: .; DNA: TGTGCTAGTATGATCACAGGGAATTCACCCCTCCACTTT; CDR3: CASMITGNSPLHF
V: TRBV28; J: TRBJ1-6; D: .; size: .; DNA: TGTGCCAGCAGTTCTAGGTGGAATTCACCCCTCCACTTT; CDR3: CASSSRWNSPLHF
V: TRBV6-1; J: TRBJ2-7; D: .; size: once; DNA: TGTGCCAGCAGTGAATGGAGCGGAGATTACGAGCAGTACTTC; CDR3: CASSEWSGDYEQYF
V: TRBV25-1; J: TRBJ2-5; D: TRBD1; size: .; DNA: TGTGCCAGCAGTGAATCGGGACAGATCCAAGAGACCCAGTACTTC; CDR3: CASSESGQIQETQYF